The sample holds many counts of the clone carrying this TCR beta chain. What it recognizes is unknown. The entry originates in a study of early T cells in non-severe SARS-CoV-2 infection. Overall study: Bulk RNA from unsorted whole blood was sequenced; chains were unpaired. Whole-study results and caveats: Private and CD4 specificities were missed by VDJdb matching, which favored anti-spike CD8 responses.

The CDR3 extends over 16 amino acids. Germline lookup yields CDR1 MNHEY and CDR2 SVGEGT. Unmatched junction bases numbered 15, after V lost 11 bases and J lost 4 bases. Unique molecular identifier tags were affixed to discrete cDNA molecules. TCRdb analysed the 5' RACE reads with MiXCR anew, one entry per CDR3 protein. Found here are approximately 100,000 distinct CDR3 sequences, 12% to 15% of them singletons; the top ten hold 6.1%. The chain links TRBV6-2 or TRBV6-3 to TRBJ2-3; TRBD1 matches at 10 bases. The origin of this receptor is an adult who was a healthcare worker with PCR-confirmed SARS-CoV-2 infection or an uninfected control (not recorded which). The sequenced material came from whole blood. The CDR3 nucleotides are TGTGCCGGGAGTTTTTCCGGGACAGGGGCTTCAGATACGCAGTATTTT. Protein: CAGSFSGTGASDTQYF.